Listed here are 12 T cell receptor beta chains from one sample, sequenced in a study of radiation and T cells in renal cell carcinoma. This table comes from immunoSEQ multiplex PCR, and its TCRdb copy is limited to in-frame clones, with some not included. Of 65,000 to 80,000 clones listed, around 85% are singletons. As to time point: blood 2 weeks post-SBRT. The treatment was: 15 Gy SBRT to primary tumor, nephrectomy 4 weeks later. The starting material was blood, obtained from a patient whose treatment included radiotherapy and nephrectomy. The receptor set was obtained from a woman aged 50 to 65 with renal cell carcinoma.

V usage is TRBV29-1 and J usage is TRBJ2-5, with D unclear. Germline values: CDR1 SQVTM, CDR2 ANQGSEA. CDR3 length: 12 residues. V was shortened by 4 bases and J by 5 bases, with 11 bases between the two germline ends. CDR3 loop: CSVGVGGETQYF. In nucleotides, the CDR3 is TGCAGCGTTGGAGTGGGTGGGGAGACCCAGTACTTC.

This chain links TRBV19 with TRBJ1-1; D is unresolved. There are 14 residues in the CDR3. Germline V CDR1 and CDR2: LNHDA, SQIVND (reference sequence). The ends were cut back, 6 bases at V and 4 bases at J, with 15 bases in the middle. CDR3 bases: TGTGCCAGTAGGAGTCGGACGGGATTCACTGAAGCTTTCTTT. This codes for CASRSRTGFTEAFF.

The V call is TRBV27, the J call TRBJ2-1; D is possibly TRBD2 (5 bases). This CDR3 has 16 residues. Germline CDR1 MNHEY, CDR2 SMNVEV (reference sequence). Trimming shortened V by 3 bases and J by 0 bases, and 12 bases separated the two germline ends. The CDR3 coding sequence is TGTGCCAGCAGTTTTGTAGGACTCAGCTCCTACAATGAGCAGTTCTTC. Residues: CASSFVGLSSYNEQFF.

The rearrangement uses TRBV18 and TRBJ1-4, with 7 bases fitting TRBD1. Germline CDR1 reads KGHSH; CDR2 reads LQKENI. This CDR3 is 16 amino acids long. V was clipped by 2 bases and J by 6 bases; unmatched bases: 9. CDR3 sequence (DNA): TGTGCCAGCTCACCAAGCGATGGAGGACAGGATGAAAAACTGTTTTTT. Translating it yields CASSPSDGGQDEKLFF.

V is TRBV28 and J is TRBJ2-7, with 7 bases matching TRBD2. V lost 3 bases, J lost 7 bases, and 0 bases stayed unmatched. CDR1 and CDR2 from the germline V gene are MDHEN and SYDVKM. This CDR3 is built from 11 residues. The CDR3 is CASSFGGEQYF. CDR3 DNA: TGTGCCAGCAGTTTCGGGGGGGAGCAGTACTTC.

This chain connects TRBV18 to TRBJ1-1, with D perhaps matching TRBD1 (6 bases). This CDR3 region has 15 residues. Germline V lookup: CDR1 KGHSH, CDR2 LQKENI. The germline V and J ends were trimmed by 3 bases and 2 bases, with 13 bases remaining between them. DNA of the CDR3: TGTGCCAGCTCACCCGGACAGCTAAAAAACACTGAAGCTTTCTTT. Encoded protein: CASSPGQLKNTEAFF.

The count of this clone is one. This chain uses TRBV7-9 with TRBJ1-1, with a tentative D call TRBD1 (6 bases). Germline values: CDR1 SEHNR, CDR2 FQNEAQ (reference sequence). The V and J ends lost 5 bases and 1 base respectively, with 14 bases between them. This CDR3 contains 15 residues. The CDR3 sequence is CASSPPTGENTEAFF. As DNA, the CDR3 is TGTGCCAGCAGCCCCCCGACAGGCGAGAACACTGAAGCTTTCTTT. Full variable domain (outside the CDR3, taken from reference TRBV7-9 and TRBJ1-1): DTGVSQNPRHKITKRGQNVTFRCDPISEHNRLYWYRQTLGQGPEFLTYFQNEAQLEKSRLLSDRFSAERPKGSFSTLEIQRTEQGDSAMYLCASSPPTGENTEAFFGQGTRLTVV.

In this sample, this clone turned up once. The rearrangement joins TRBV5-1 to TRBJ2-1; 11 bases are shared with TRBD1. This CDR3 comprises 13 residues. Germline V gene lookup returns CDR1 SGHRS and CDR2 YFSETQ. V gave up 3 bases and J gave up 7 bases; unmatched junction bases: 0. CDR3 region: CASSWDRGNEQFF. The CDR3 DNA sequence: TGCGCCAGCAGCTGGGACAGGGGGAATGAGCAGTTCTTC.

This rearrangement joins TRBV18 to TRBJ1-4; TRBD1 is a possible D gene (5 bases). V lost 0 bases, J lost 8 bases, and 10 bases lay in between. Germline assignment: CDR1 KGHSH and CDR2 LQKENI. This CDR3 spans 14 amino acids. The CDR3 spells CASSPPAGPEKLFF. CDR3 sequence (DNA): TGTGCCAGCTCACCACCGGCGGGACCCGAAAAACTGTTTTTT.

The genes are TRBV21-1 and TRBJ2-7; the tabulated D call, TRBD2, remains unverified against the DNA. TRBV21-1 is flagged as a pseudogene. The length of the CDR3 is 19 residues. The CDR3 DNA follows: TGTGCCAGCAGCAAAGGGTTCGGACTAGCGGGAGGAGACCCCTACGAGCAGTACTTC. It translates to CASSKGFGLAGGDPYEQYF.

The rearrangement links TRBV6-5 to TRBJ2-7, with no clear D. The CDR3 is 11 amino acids. V lost 9 bases and J lost 3, with 9 bases in between. Germline assignment: CDR1 MNHEY and CDR2 SVGAGI. In DNA, the CDR3 is TGTGCCAGTACCGATAACTACGAGCAGTACTTC. This translates into CASTDNYEQYF.

The CDR3 bases are TGTGCCAGCAGTTCCGCGGACAGGCCGAACACCGGGGAGCTGTTTTTT. Translated: CASSSADRPNTGELFF. V is TRBV6-5 and J is TRBJ2-2; 7 nucleotides line up with TRBD1. The CDR3 has 16 residues. CDR1 and CDR2 (germline): MNHEY, SVGAGI. Trimming took 4 bases from V and 0 from J; bases not matched to a gene: 5.